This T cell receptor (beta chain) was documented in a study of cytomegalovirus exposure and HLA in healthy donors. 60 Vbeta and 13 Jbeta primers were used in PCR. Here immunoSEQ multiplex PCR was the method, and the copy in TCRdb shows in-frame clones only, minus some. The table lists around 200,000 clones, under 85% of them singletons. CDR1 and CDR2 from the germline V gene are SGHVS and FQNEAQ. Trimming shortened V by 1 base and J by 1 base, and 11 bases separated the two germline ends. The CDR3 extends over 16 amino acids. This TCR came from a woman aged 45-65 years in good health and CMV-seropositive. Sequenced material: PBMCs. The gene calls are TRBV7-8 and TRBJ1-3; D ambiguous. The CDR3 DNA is TGTGCCAGCAGCTTAGGTACCGTGACTTCTGGAAACACCATATATTTT. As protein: CASSLGTVTSGNTIYF. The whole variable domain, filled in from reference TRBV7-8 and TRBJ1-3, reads GAGVSQSPRYKVAKRGQDVALRCDPISGHVSLFWYQQALGQGPEFLTYFQNEAQLDKSGLPSDRFFAERPEGSVSTLKIQRTQQEDSAVYLCASSLGTVTSGNTIYFGEGSWLTVV.